The sequence of this TCR beta chain was determined in a study of blood T cell repertoires in COVID-19. Background on the study: COVID-19 samples, acute and convalescent, were from the United States, Italy and Spain.

In the study's own analysis: By means of reference gene primer amplification, nucleated cell counts were estimated. Generated by immunoSEQ multiplex PCR, the TCRdb table keeps only in-frame clones and is missing some. The V and J calls and clone size come from that table; D and trimming were worked out from the DNA. Of approximately 110,000 clones in the sample, roughly 70% were seen once. The sequenced sample was peripheral blood. The sequence was obtained from a human donor with acute or convalescent COVID-19. The donor label of this sample is uncertain.

CDR3 in DNA: TGTGCCAGCAGCGGACCTAATCGGGAGGCGAAGACCCAGTACTTC. Protein product: CASSGPNREAKTQYF. This rearrangement joins TRBV9 to TRBJ2-5; 7 nucleotides agree with TRBD2. The CDR3 is 15 residues long. CDR1 is SGDLS, CDR2 YYNGEE, per germline. The V segment lost 3 bases and the J segment 6 bases; nucleotides outside the gene matches: 11.